Listed here are 4 T cell receptor beta chains from one sample, sequenced in a study of T cell responses to AZD1222 COVID-19 vaccine. Profiling relied on immunoSEQ multiplex PCR, and the TCRdb table lists in-frame clones only, not all of them. The sample consists of some 100,000 clones, approximately 90% of them appearing once. The input for sequencing was peripheral blood, taken 28 days after the second AZD1222 dose. These receptor sequences come from an adult who received the AZD1222 COVID-19 vaccine.

The chain uses TRBV6-5 and TRBJ1-5; the D gene is possibly TRBD1 (6 bases). With 6 bases removed from V and 4 bases from J, the gap between germline ends came to 16 bases. The CDR3 is 15 residues long. Germline values: CDR1 MNHEY, CDR2 SVGAGI. The CDR3 spells CASRPSTGRNQPQHF. CDR3 in DNA: TGTGCCAGCAGGCCCTCGACAGGCCGTAATCAGCCCCAGCATTTT.

The V call is TRBV14, the J call TRBJ2-7, with 8 bases fitting TRBD1. The CDR3 has 15 amino acids. Per the germline V gene, CDR1 is SGHDN and CDR2 is FVKESK. V lost 0 bases to trimming and J lost 4 bases; unmatched junction nucleotides: 5. The CDR3 region is CASSQDWTGRYEQYF. In DNA, the CDR3 is TGTGCCAGCAGCCAAGATTGGACAGGGAGGTACGAGCAGTACTTC.

This clone was seen more than once but under ten times. The chain uses TRBV29-1 and TRBJ1-2; the D gene is possibly TRBD1 (5 bases). The length of the CDR3 is 11 residues. Trimming removed 6 bases from V and 5 bases from J, with 10 bases in between. Germline assignment: CDR1 SQVTM and CDR2 ANQGSEA. CDR3: CSVDPGYGYTF. As DNA, the CDR3 is TGCAGCGTGGACCCAGGGTATGGCTACACCTTC.

The chain couples TRBV10-3 to TRBJ2-2; D is unclear. Germline V gene sequence: CDR1 ENHRY, CDR2 SYGVKD. The CDR3 consists of 13 residues. Between the trimmed V and J ends, which lost 4 bases and 4 bases, there was a span of 7 bases. CDR3 sequence (DNA): TGTGCCATCAGTGCCGGCGGCACCGGGGAGCTGTTTTTT. Translating it yields CAISAGGTGELFF.